The clone carrying this T cell receptor (beta chain) is a singleton in its sample. Its target is not known. Naive or memory CD4+ cells were cultured 1:1 with T cell-depleted PBMCs plus CEF. This CDR3 is built from 15 residues. The germline V gene has CDR1 SGHTA and CDR2 FQGTGA. V dropped 2 bases and J dropped 7 bases, with 15 bases sitting between them. Assay used: immunoSEQ multiplex PCR; TCRdb lists only in-frame clones, some missing. Here the sample spans some 45,000 clones, over 75% being singletons. These data are taken from a study of CD4 T cells in relation to SARS-CoV-2 and coronaviruses. Overall study: A couple of subjects were Hispanic; patients were seven to nine males and a few females.

V gene TRBV7-3 combines with J gene TRBJ1-5, with D possibly TRBD1 on 5 matching bases. The TCR sequence derives from an adult with COVID-19. Specimen: naive CD4+ T cells from PBMCs, cultured in vitro. Subset defined: naive CD4+ T cells isolated by negative enrichment. The CDR3 nucleotides read TGTGCCAGCAGCTTACTTATCGGGGGTTACCAGCCCCAGCATTTT. Translation: CASSLLIGGYQPQHF.